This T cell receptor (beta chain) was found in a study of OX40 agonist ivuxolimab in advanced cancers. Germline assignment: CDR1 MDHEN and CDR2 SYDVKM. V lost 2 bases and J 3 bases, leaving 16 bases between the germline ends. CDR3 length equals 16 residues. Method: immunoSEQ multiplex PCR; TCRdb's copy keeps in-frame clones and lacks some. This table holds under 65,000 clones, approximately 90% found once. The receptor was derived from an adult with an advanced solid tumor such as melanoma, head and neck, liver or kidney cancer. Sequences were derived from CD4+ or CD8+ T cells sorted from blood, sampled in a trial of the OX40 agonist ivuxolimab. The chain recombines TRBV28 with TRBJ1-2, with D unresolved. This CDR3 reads CASSLAPPGYYYGYTF. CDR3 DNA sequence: TGTGCCAGCAGTTTAGCCCCCCCGGGCTACTACTATGGCTACACCTTC.